These 11 T cell receptor beta chains share one sample of origin, sequenced in a study of blood T cell repertoires in COVID-19. Sequencing was performed with immunoSEQ multiplex PCR; in TCRdb, only in-frame clones are kept and a portion is missing. Of roughly 120,000 clones in the sample, around 90% were seen once. The material sequenced was peripheral blood. All receptors come from a woman aged 55 to 70 with COVID-19, enrolled during active disease.

The chain links TRBV7-2 to TRBJ1-1, with D unresolved. Germline assignment: CDR1 SGHTA and CDR2 FQGNSA. This CDR3 has 15 amino acids. V was cut by 5 bases and J by 5 bases, with 18 bases left in between. The CDR3 DNA follows: TGTGCCAGCAGCCCCCTGGAGGGCTTCAGAACTGAAGCTTTCTTT. Residues: CASSPLEGFRTEAFF.

Only one count was recorded for this clone. The chain joins TRBV2 to TRBJ2-1, with unresolved D. V gave up 6 bases and J gave up 0 bases, with 9 bases separating them. The CDR3 has 14 residues. Germline CDR1 and CDR2: SNHLY and FYNNEI. For the CDR3, the DNA is TGTGCCAGCAGCAGAAAAAGCTCCTACAATGAGCAGTTCTTC. Encoded protein: CASSRKSSYNEQFF.

The rearrangement links TRBV21-1 to TRBJ1-5. TRBV21-1 is termed a pseudogene. The CDR3 spans 15 residues. For the CDR3, the DNA is TGTGCCAGCAGCCCGATGGGGGGGGTAGGGCAGCCCCAGCATTTT. It translates to CASSPMGGVGQPQHF.

This clone was detected a few times. J is TRBJ1-1 and V is TRBV5-4; TRBD1 is a possible D gene (5 bases). Germline lookup yields CDR1 SGHNT and CDR2 YYREEE (reference sequence). Trimming stripped 1 base from V and 1 base from J, with 11 bases between. The CDR3 consists of 15 residues. The CDR3 loop reads CASSLLQAQNTEAFF. The CDR3 nucleotides are TGTGCCAGCAGCTTGTTACAGGCCCAGAACACTGAAGCTTTCTTT.

This rearrangement joins TRBV6-5 to TRBJ1-6, with a weak D call TRBD1 (6 bases). The V and J ends lost 10 bases and 0 bases respectively, with 13 bases between them. The CDR3 totals 15 residues. The germline gives CDR1 MNHEY, CDR2 SVGAGI. The CDR3 region has the DNA TGTGCCACCCTTACAGGGAGCTCCTATAATTCACCCCTCCACTTT. This translates into CATLTGSSYNSPLHF.

The chain carries TRBV27 and TRBJ2-7; 7 bases line up with TRBD1. Germline values: CDR1 MNHEY, CDR2 SMNVEV (reference sequence). The CDR3 is made up of 14 amino acids. Trimming cost V 2 bases and J 7 bases; bases outside gene matches: 8. The CDR3 nucleotides are TGTGCCAGCAGTTTAGACCTGACAGGGAGTGAGCAGTACTTC. It yields the protein CASSLDLTGSEQYF.

The V gene is TRBV14, the J gene TRBJ1-2; D is ambiguous. V gave up 10 bases and J gave up 8 bases, with 11 bases separating them. Germline V gene lookup returns CDR1 SGHDN and CDR2 FVKESK. This CDR3 comprises 10 residues. CDR3 amino acids: CATRRRGYTF. Here the CDR3 DNA reads TGTGCCACTCGAAGGAGGGGCTACACCTTC.

The V call is TRBV21-1, the J call TRBJ1-4; TRBD1 reflects the table's D call only, with no check against the DNA. TRBV21-1 counts as a pseudogene. CDR3 length equals 16 residues. This CDR3 is CASSKRTGNPNEKLFF. CDR3 sequence (DNA): TGTGCCAGCAGCAAACGGACAGGGAACCCTAATGAAAAACTGTTTTTT.

This clone was counted only a few times. The chain has TRBV11-3 and TRBJ2-1; a weak D match, TRBD1 (6 bases). The germline V gene encodes CDR1 SGHNT and CDR2 YENEEA. CDR3 size: 13 residues. V was cut by 4 bases and J by 9 bases, with 13 bases left in between. CDR3 DNA sequence: TGTGCCAGCAGCTACTCAGGGGCGACTGAGCAGTTCTTC. Its translation: CASSYSGATEQFF.

The J gene is TRBJ2-1, the V gene TRBV7-3; 16 bases agree with TRBD2. V was pared by 1 base and J by 5 bases, with 11 bases of the junction left unmatched. CDR1 is SGHTA and CDR2 is FQGTGA in the germline V gene. The CDR3 is 20 residues long. The CDR3 DNA sequence: TGTGCCAGCAGCTTAAATGGACCGGGACTAGCGGGGGGGCCGGACAATGAGCAGTTCTTC. The encoded protein is CASSLNGPGLAGGPDNEQFF.

The chain has TRBV5-1 and TRBJ1-2, with TRBD1 as a possible D gene (6 bases). CDR1 and CDR2 from the germline V gene are SGHRS and YFSETQ. The V end was cut by 3 bases, the J end by 4 bases, with 16 bases between. The CDR3 extends over 15 amino acids. This chain's CDR3 is CASSSTGTTTYGYTF. The CDR3, as DNA: TGCGCCAGCAGCTCCACCGGGACAACCACCTATGGCTACACCTTC.